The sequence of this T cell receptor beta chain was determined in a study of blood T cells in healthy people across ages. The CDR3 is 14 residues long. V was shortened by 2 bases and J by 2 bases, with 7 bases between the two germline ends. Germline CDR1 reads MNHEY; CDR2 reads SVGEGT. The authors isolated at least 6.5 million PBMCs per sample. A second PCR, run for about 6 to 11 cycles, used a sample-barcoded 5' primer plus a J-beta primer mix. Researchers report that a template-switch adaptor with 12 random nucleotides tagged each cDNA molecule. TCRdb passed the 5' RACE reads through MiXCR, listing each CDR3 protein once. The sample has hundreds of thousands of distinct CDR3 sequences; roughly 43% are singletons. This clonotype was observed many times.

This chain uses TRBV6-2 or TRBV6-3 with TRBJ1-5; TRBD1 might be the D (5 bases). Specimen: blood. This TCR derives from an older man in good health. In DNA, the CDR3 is TGTGCCAGCAGTTACGGGGGGGGCAATCAGCCCCAGCATTTT. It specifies CASSYGGGNQPQHF.